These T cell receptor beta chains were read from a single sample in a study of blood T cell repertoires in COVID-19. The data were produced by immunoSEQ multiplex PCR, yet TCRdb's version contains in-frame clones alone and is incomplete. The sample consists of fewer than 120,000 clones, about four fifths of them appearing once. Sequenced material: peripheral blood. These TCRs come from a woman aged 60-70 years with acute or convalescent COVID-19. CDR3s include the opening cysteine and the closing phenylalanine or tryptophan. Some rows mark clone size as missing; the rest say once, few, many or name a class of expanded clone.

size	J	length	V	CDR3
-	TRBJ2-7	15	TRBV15	CATSREVGSSYEQYF
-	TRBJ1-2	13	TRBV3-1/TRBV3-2	CASSQEGTAGYTF
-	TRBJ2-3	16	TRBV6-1	CASSEVDRGRSDTQYF
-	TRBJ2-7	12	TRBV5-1	CASSGQFYEQYF
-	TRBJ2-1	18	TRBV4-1	CASSQDQTSGGVHNEQFF
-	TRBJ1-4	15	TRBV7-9	CASSLVGQSNEKLFF
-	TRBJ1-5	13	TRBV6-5	CASRTGLNQPQHF
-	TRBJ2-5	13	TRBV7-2	CASSLAREKTQYF
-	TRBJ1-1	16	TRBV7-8	CASSLQSGIGNTEAFF
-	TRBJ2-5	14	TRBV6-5	CASSIQGLQETQYF
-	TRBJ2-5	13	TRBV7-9	CASSLDRQETQYF
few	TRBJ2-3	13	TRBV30	CAWGRKRTDTQYF
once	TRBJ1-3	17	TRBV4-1	CASSQEDIQGAGNTIYF
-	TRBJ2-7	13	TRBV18	CASSPVDRGEQYF
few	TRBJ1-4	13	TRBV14	CASSQVSNEKLFF
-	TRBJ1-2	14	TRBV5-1	CASSPAEGRGRYTF
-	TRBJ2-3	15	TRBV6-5	CASSIQGDSTDTQYF